This T cell receptor (beta chain) was sequenced during a study of blood T cell repertoires in COVID-19. Turning to the study itself: Sites across the United States, Italy and Spain contributed samples from acute and convalescent COVID-19. PBMCs, B-cell-depleted T cells, or T cells provided the cDNA or gDNA that made up the material.

The V gene lost 5 bases and the J gene lost 5 bases, with 18 bases spanning the gap. Looked up from germline, CDR1 is SGHAT and CDR2 is FQDESV (reference sequence). The CDR3 has 15 residues. Per the authors' pipeline: Amplification of reference gene primers was used by the study to estimate nucleated cell counts. The repertoire was sequenced with immunoSEQ multiplex PCR; TCRdb's copy has only in-frame clones and lacks some. V and J calls and clone size are given by that table; D and trimming were obtained from the DNA. The sample holds fewer than 85,000 clones; around nine tenths are singletons and the top ten take approximately 4.2%.

The J gene is TRBJ2-5, the V gene TRBV11-1; D perhaps matches TRBD2 (5 bases). The TCR originated in a man aged 45-65 years with active COVID-19. Material for sequencing was peripheral blood. CDR3 nucleotides: TGTGCCAGCAGCAGAGACGGAGGTATCGGGGAGACCCAGTACTTC. As protein: CASSRDGGIGETQYF.